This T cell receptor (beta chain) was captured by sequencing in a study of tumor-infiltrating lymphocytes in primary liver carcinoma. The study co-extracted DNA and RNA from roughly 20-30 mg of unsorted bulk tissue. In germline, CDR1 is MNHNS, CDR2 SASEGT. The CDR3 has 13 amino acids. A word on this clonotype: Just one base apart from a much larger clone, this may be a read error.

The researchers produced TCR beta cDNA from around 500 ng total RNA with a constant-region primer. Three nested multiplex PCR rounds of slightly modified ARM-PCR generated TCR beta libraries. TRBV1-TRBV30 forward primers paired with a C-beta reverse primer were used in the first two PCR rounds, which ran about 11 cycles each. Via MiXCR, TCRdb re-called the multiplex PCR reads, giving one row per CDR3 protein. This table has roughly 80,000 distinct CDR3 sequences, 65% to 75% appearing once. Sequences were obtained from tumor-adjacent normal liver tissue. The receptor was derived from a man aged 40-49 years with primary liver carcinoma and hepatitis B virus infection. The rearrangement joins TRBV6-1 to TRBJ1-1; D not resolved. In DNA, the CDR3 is TGTGCCAGCAGTGACATTATGAACACTAAAGCTTTCTTT. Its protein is CASSDIMNTKAFF.